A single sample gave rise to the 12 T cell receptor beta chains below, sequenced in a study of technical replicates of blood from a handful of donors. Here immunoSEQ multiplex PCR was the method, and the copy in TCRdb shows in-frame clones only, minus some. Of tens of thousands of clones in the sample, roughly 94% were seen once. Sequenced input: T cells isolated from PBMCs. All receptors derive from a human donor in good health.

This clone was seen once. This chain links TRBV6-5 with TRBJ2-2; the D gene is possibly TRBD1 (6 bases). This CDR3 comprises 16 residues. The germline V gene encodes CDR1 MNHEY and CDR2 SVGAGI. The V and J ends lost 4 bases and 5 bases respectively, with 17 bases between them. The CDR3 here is CASSLTRGGWTGELFF. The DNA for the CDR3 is TGTGCCAGCAGTTTAACCAGGGGCGGTTGGACCGGGGAGCTGTTTTTT.

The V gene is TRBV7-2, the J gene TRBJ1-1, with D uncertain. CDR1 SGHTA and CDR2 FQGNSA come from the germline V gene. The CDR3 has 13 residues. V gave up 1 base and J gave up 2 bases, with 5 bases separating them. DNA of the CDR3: TGTGCCAGCAGCTTAGGACAAAACACTGAAGCTTTCTTT. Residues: CASSLGQNTEAFF.

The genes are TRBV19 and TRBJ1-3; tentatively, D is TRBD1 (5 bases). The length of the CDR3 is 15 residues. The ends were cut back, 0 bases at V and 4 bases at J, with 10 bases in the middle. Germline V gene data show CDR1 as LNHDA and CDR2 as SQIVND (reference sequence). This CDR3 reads CASSIDTRQGNTIYF. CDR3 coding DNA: TGTGCCAGTAGTATAGATACGCGACAGGGAAACACCATATATTTT.

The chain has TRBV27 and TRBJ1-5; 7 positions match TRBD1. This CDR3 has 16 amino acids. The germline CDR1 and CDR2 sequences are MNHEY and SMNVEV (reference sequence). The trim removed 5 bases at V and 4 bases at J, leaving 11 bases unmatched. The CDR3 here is CASSPLGQELNQPQHF. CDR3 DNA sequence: TGTGCCAGCAGTCCCCTAGGACAGGAACTGAATCAGCCCCAGCATTTT.

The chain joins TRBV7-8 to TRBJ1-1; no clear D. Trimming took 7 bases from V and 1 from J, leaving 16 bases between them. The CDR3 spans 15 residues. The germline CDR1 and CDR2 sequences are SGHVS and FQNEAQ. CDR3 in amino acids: CASTLSPLGNTEAFF. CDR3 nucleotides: TGTGCCAGCACCCTCTCACCCCTCGGGAACACTGAAGCTTTCTTT.

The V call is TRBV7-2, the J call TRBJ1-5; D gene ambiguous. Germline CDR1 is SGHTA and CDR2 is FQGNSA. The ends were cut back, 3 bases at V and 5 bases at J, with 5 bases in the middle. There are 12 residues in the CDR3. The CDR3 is CASSLRDQPQHF. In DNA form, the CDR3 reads TGTGCCAGCAGCTTGAGGGATCAGCCCCAGCATTTT.

CDR3 region: CASSLSFGNQPQHF. The CDR3 DNA follows: TGTGCCAGCAGCTTATCTTTTGGCAATCAGCCCCAGCATTTT. The gene calls are TRBV11-2 and TRBJ1-5; D is unresolved. The CDR3 is 14 amino acids. Looked up from germline, CDR1 is SGHAT and CDR2 is FQNNGV. The V gene lost 2 bases and the J gene lost 2 bases, with 7 bases spanning the gap.

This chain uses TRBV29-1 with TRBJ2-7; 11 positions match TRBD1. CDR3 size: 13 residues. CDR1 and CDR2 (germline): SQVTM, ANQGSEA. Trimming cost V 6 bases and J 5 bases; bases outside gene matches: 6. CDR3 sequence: CSVPGQGVNEQYF. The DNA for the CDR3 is TGCAGCGTGCCGGGACAGGGGGTAAACGAGCAGTACTTC.

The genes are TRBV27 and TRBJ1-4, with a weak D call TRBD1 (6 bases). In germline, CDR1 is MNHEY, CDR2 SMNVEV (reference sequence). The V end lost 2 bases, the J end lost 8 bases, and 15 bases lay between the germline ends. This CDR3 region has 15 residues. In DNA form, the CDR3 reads TGTGCCAGCAGTTTAGGGACATCTCCTCGGGAAAAACTGTTTTTT. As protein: CASSLGTSPREKLFF. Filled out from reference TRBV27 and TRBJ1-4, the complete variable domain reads EAQVTQNPRYLITVTGKKLTVTCSQNMNHEYMSWYRQDPGLGLRQIYYSMNVEVTDKGDVPEGYKVSRKEKRNFPLILESPSPNQTSLYFCASSLGTSPREKLFFGSGTQLSVL.

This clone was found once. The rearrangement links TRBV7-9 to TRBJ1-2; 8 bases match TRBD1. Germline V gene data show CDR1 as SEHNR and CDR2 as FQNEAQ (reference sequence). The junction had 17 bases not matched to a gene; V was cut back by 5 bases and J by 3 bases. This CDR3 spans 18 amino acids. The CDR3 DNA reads TGTGCCAGCAGCCTTAGCTCCAGACAGGGGACGCGGGACTATGGCTACACCTTC. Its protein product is CASSLSSRQGTRDYGYTF.

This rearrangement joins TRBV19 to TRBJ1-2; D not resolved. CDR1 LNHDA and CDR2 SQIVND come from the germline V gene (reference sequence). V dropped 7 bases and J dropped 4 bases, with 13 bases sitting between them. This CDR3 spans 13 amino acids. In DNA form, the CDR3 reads TGTGCCAGTACCCAGACGGACTTCTATGGCTACACCTTC. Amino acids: CASTQTDFYGYTF.

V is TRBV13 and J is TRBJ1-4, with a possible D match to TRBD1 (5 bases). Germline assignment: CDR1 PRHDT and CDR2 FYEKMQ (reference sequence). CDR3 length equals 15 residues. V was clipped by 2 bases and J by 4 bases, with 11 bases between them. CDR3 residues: CASSLQTAINEKLFF. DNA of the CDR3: TGTGCCAGCAGCTTACAGACAGCTATTAATGAAAAACTGTTTTTT.